The clone carrying this TCR beta chain was picked up one time. The target antigen is unknown. The data derive from a study of a mutant IDH1 vaccine in newly diagnosed glioma. Study as a whole: Vaccines were begun 4-6 weeks after radiotherapy alone, or with temozolomide cycles. The sex distribution of treated patients was about 62% male and around 40% female, with a mean age of roughly 40 years. V12 fell at week 35 and V13, the study end, at week 47. Prior therapy was radiotherapy, temozolomide, or both; most received both.

Indicated time point: week 47, end of study. The study gave 300 ug of mutant IDH1 20-mer peptide per vaccine dose, with topical imiquimod. The table came from immunoSEQ multiplex PCR; TCRdb's copy has only in-frame clones and leaves some out. This table holds approximately 37,000 clones, around 82% found once. The length of the CDR3 is 15 residues. Germline CDR1 reads LGHNA; CDR2 reads YSLEER. V trimming: 1 base; J trimming: 2 bases; junction bases outside the gene matches: 1. This clonotype originated in a young man with glioma. Some clones in this sample may be carry-over from other donors' samples. The specimen was PBMCs, collected from a glioma patient whose treatment included an IDH1 peptide vaccine. The rearrangement joins TRBV4-3 to TRBJ1-2, with 10 bases fitting TRBD1. CDR3 protein: CASSQGDRGNYGYTF. The CDR3 DNA reads as TGCGCCAGCAGCCAAGGGGACAGGGGAAACTATGGCTACACCTTC.